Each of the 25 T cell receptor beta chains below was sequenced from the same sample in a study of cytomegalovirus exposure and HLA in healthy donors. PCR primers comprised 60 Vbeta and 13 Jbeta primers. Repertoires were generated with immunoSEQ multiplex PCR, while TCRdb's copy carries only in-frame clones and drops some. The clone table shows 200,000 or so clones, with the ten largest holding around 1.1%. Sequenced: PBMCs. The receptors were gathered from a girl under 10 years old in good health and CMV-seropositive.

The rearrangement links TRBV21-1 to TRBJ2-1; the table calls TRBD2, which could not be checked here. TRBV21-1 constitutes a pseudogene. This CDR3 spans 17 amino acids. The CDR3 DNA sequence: TGTGCCAGCAGCATCACCGGCGGACTAGCGGCCTACAATGAGCAGTTCTTC. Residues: CASSITGGLAAYNEQFF.

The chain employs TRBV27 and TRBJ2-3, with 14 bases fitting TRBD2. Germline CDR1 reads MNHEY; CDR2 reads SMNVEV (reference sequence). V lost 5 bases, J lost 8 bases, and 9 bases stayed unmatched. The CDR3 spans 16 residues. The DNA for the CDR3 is TGTGCCAGCAGTGACCGGACTAGCGGGAGGCTTAGTACGCAGTATTTT. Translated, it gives CASSDRTSGRLSTQYF.

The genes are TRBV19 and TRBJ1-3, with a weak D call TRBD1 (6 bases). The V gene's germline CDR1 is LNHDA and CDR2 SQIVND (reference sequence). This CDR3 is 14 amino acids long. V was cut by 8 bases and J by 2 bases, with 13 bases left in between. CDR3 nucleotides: TGTGCCAGTGGTGCCAGGGGAACTGGAAACACCATATATTTT. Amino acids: CASGARGTGNTIYF.

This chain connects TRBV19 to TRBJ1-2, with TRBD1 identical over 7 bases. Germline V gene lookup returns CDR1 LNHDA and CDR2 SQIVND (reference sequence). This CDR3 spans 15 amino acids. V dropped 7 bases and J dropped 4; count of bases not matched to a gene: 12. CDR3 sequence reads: CASTMISRTGYGYTF. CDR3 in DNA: TGTGCCAGTACCATGATATCCCGGACAGGCTATGGCTACACCTTC.

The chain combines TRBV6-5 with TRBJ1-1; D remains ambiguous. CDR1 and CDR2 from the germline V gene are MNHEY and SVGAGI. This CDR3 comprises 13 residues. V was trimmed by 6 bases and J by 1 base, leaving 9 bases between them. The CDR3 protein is CASRRSQNTEAFF. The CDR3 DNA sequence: TGTGCCAGCAGGAGGAGCCAGAACACTGAAGCTTTCTTT.

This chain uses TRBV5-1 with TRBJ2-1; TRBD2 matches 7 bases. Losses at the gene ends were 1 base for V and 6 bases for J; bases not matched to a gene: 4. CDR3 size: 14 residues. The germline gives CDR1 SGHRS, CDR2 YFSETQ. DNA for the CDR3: TGCGCCAGCAGCTTGTGGGGCGGGGGCAATGAGCAGTTCTTC. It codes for CASSLWGGGNEQFF.

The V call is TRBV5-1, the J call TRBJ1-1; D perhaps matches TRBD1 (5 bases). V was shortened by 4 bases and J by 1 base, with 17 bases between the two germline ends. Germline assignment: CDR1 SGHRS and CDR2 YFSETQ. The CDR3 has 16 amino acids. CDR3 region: CASSPGLLPGNTEAFF. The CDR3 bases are TGCGCCAGCAGCCCGGGACTCCTACCAGGGAACACTGAAGCTTTCTTT.

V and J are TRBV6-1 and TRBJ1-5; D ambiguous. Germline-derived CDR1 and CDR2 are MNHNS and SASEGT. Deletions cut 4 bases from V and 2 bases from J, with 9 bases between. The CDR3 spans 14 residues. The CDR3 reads CASSVERGNQPQHF. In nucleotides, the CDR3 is TGTGCCAGCAGTGTTGAACGGGGCAATCAGCCCCAGCATTTT.

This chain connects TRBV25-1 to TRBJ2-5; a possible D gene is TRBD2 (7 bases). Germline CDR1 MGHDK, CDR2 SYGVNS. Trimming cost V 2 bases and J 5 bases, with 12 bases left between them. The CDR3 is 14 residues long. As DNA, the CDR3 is TGTGCCAGCAGTGAAGCGGGGGCACGGGAGACCCAGTACTTC. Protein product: CASSEAGARETQYF.

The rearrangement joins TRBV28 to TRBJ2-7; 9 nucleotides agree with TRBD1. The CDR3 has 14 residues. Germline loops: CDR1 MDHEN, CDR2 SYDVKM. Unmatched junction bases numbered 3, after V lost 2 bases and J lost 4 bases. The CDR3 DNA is TGTGCCAGCAGTTTAGGGACAGGGCTTTACGAGCAGTACTTC. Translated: CASSLGTGLYEQYF.

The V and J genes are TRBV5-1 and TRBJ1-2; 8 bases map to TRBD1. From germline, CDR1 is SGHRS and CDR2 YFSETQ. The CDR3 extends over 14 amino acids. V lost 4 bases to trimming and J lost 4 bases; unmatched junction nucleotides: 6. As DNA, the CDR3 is TGCGCCAGCAGCCGATTACAGGGGGGCTATGGCTACACCTTC. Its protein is CASSRLQGGYGYTF.

The CDR3 protein is CASSAGQLYVYF. The CDR3 bases are TGTGCCAGCAGCGCGGGACAGCTCTATGTATATTTT. The chain links TRBV7-9 to TRBJ1-3; TRBD1 matches 7 bases. Germline V gene lookup returns CDR1 SEHNR and CDR2 FQNEAQ (reference sequence). CDR3 size: 12 residues. V lost 5 bases to trimming and J lost 14 bases; unmatched junction nucleotides: 9.

The CDR3 nucleotides read TGTGCCAGCAGTGGGACAGGGTGGCAGCCCCAGCATTTT. This codes for CASSGTGWQPQHF. The rearrangement joins TRBV6-1 to TRBJ1-5, with 8 nucleotides matching TRBD1. The CDR3 runs to 13 residues. Germline-derived CDR1 and CDR2 are MNHNS and SASEGT. J lost 7 bases, V lost 4 bases, and 3 bases had no gene match.

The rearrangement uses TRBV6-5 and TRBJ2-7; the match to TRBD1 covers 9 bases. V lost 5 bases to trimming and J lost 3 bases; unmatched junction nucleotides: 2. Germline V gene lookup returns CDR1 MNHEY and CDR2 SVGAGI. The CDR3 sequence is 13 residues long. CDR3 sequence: CASSRDRVYEQYF. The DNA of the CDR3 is TGTGCCAGCAGTCGGGACAGGGTCTACGAGCAGTACTTC.

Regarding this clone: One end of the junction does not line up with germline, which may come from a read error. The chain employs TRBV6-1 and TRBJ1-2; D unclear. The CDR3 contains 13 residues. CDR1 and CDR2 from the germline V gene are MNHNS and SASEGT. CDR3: CASSESDLLGPSF. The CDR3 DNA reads TGTGCCAGCAGTGAATCCGACCTCCTAGGTCCATCCTTC.

The CDR3 loop reads CASSEMGHKSEQYF. The CDR3, as DNA: TGTGCCAGCAGTGAAATGGGACATAAGTCCGAGCAGTACTTC. This chain joins TRBV6-1 and TRBJ2-7; D may be TRBD1 (6 bases). Germline V gene data show CDR1 as MNHNS and CDR2 as SASEGT. Trimming took off 2 bases at V and 6 bases at J, with 14 bases between the two ends. The CDR3 totals 14 residues.

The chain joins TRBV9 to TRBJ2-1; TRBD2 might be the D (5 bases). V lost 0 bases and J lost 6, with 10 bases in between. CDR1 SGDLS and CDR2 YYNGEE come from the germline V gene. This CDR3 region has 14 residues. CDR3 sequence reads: CASSVGLMGNEQFF. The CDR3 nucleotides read TGTGCCAGCAGCGTAGGACTAATGGGCAATGAGCAGTTCTTC.

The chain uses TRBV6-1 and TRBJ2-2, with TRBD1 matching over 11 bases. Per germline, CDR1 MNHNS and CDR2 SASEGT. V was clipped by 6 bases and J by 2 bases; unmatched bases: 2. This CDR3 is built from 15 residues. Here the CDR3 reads CASSRTGGNTGELFF. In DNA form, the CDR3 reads TGTGCCAGCAGCCGGACAGGGGGCAACACCGGGGAGCTGTTTTTT.

The chain's CDR3 is CASTPGWGLLNTEAFF. The CDR3 region has the DNA TGTGCCAGCACCCCAGGGTGGGGGCTCTTGAACACTGAAGCTTTCTTT. The chain carries TRBV28 and TRBJ1-1, with TRBD1 as a possible D gene (6 bases). The CDR3 contains 16 residues. Looked up from germline, CDR1 is MDHEN and CDR2 is SYDVKM. With 7 bases removed from V and 0 bases from J, the gap between germline ends came to 18 bases.

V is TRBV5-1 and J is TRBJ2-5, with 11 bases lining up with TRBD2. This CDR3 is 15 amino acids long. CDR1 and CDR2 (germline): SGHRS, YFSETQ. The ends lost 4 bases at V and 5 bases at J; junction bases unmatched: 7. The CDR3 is CASSRRTSGYETQYF. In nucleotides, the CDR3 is TGCGCCAGCAGCCGACGGACTAGCGGGTACGAGACCCAGTACTTC.

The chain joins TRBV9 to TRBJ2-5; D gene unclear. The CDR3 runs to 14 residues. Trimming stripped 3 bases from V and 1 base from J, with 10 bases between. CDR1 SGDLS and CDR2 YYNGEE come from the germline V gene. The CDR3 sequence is CASSDDRVQETQYF. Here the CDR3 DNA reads TGTGCCAGCAGCGATGACCGGGTCCAAGAGACCCAGTACTTC.

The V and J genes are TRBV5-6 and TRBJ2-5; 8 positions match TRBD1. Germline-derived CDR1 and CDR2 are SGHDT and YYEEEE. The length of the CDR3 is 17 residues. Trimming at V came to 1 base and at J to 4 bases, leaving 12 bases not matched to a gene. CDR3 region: CASSLLGTGEGRETQYF. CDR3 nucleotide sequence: TGTGCCAGCAGCTTGCTTGGGACAGGAGAGGGGAGAGAGACCCAGTACTTC.

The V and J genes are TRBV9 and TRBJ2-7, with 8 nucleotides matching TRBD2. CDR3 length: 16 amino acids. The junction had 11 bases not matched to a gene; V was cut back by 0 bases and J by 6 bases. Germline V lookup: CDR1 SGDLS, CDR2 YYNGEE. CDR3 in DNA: TGTGCCAGCAGCGTAGCCAGCGGGAGAGAGTTTGGCGAGCAGTACTTC. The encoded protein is CASSVASGREFGEQYF. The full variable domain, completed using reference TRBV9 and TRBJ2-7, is DSGVTQTPKHLITATGQRVTLRCSPRSGDLSVYWYQQSLDQGLQFLIQYYNGEERAKGNILERFSAQQFPDLHSELNLSSLELGDSALYFCASSVASGREFGEQYFGPGTRLTVT.

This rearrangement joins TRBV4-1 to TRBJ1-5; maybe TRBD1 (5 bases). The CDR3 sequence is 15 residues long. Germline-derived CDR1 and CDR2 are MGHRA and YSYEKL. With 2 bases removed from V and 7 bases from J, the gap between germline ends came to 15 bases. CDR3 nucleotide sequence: TGCGCCAGCAGCCAAAAGGAAGGGGACTTACAGCCCCAGCATTTT. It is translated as CASSQKEGDLQPQHF.

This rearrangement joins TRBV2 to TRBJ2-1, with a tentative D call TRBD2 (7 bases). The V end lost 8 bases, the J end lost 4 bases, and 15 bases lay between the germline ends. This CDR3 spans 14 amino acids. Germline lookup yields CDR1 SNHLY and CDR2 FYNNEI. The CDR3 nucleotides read TGTGCCAGCTATACCGGGGGGCAGTACAATGAGCAGTTCTTC. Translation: CASYTGGQYNEQFF.